Listed below are T cell receptor beta chains from one sample, sequenced in a study of T cells in localized non-small cell lung cancer. Libraries were prepared by immunoSEQ multiplex PCR; TCRdb keeps only in-frame clonotypes and omits some of them. In the table there are almost 30,000 clones, more than 70% of which are singletons. This specimen was peripheral blood, taken before any cancer treatment. The receptors shown here come from a female donor over 55 with stage III squamous cell lung carcinoma. The CDR3 runs from the conserved cysteine through the conserved F or W.

v_call	j_call	cdr3_aa
TRBV29-1	TRBJ1-2	CSVVPGQGDYGYTF
TRBV28	TRBJ2-3	CASSLPGQGTDTQYF
TRBV11-2	TRBJ2-7	CASSLEPGQGYEQYF
TRBV4-1	TRBJ2-7	CASSLNRGPSSYEQYF
TRBV18	TRBJ1-1	CASSPLGRERKQNTEAFF
TRBV7-2	TRBJ2-2	CASSNRGQNTGELFF
TRBV6-5	TRBJ1-1	CASSYSKSWGNTEAFF
TRBV6-6	TRBJ2-2	CASSSKGLDPSGELFF
TRBV5-1	TRBJ2-5	CASSLAPLAGQETQYF
TRBV28	TRBJ2-1	CASFEDRGSDEQFF
TRBV5-1	TRBJ2-2	CASSLEATNTGELFF
TRBV5-1	TRBJ2-7	CASSLGATSIWSEQYF
TRBV9	TRBJ1-4	CASSVGQGATNEKLFF
TRBV2	TRBJ1-3	CASSERGGFSGNTIYF
TRBV19	TRBJ2-3	CASSMSGGGTSTDTQYF
TRBV7-2	TRBJ1-6	CASSSEGSYNSPLHF
TRBV2	TRBJ2-5	CASRVDGGAETQYF
TRBV28	TRBJ2-3	CASSLRVGRGGTTDTQYF
TRBV11-3	TRBJ2-1	CASSLGLLNEQFF
TRBV5-1	TRBJ2-7	CASSFSPGQGSYEQYF
TRBV5-5	TRBJ1-4	CASSSTGNGEKLFF
TRBV7-9	TRBJ1-2	CASSYTRDNYGYTF
TRBV18	TRBJ2-7	CASSPNAIGDGSYEQYF
TRBV7-9	TRBJ1-3	CASSHRGPGTGNTIYF
TRBV5-8	TRBJ1-5	CASSPWTENQPQHF
TRBV5-1	TRBJ2-1	CASSLAGGSSYNEQFF
TRBV5-3	TRBJ1-3	CARSPGANTIYF
TRBV9	TRBJ2-7	CASSAGSLPYEQYF
TRBV19	TRBJ1-4	CASSKDRGEKLFF
TRBV9	TRBJ2-1	CASSVAGASSYNEQFF
TRBV28	TRBJ1-2	CASRGTGLYGYTF
TRBV5-1	TRBJ1-1	CASSDGYTGVEAFF
TRBV27	TRBJ2-1	CASSLSGLNEQFF
TRBV14	TRBJ1-4	CASSQGPRINEKLFF
TRBV2	TRBJ1-2	CASSEDGGGYTF
TRBV15	TRBJ2-5	CATSIGRRGSQYF
TRBV15	TRBJ1-2	CATSTVPGPLGYGYTF
TRBV28	TRBJ1-2	CASSPTGGYYGYTF
TRBV4-2	TRBJ2-7	CASSRGWNDEQYF
TRBV7-9	TRBJ1-4	CASSAINRNEKLFF
TRBV28	TRBJ2-3	CASSKAGLAGPDTQYF
TRBV21-1	TRBJ2-1	CASSGISGNEQFF
TRBV2	TRBJ2-1	CASSDYEQFF
TRBV5-1	TRBJ1-5	CASSLGTGSNQPQHF
TRBV30	TRBJ2-3	CAWSRQGTDTQYF
TRBV5-8	TRBJ1-2	CASSSTGGGYTF
TRBV28	TRBJ1-1	CASSPLAAWSTEAFF
TRBV19	TRBJ2-7	CASSFDRESYEQYF
TRBV18	TRBJ2-5	CASSPGQGETQYF
TRBV19	TRBJ2-3	CASSIAGAVTDTQYF
TRBV2	TRBJ2-3	CASSSLAVDTQYF
TRBV5-1	TRBJ2-2	CASSLVWDGELFF
TRBV9	TRBJ1-1	CASSLMMNTEAFF
TRBV7-2	TRBJ1-5	CASSPDREQPQHF
TRBV2	TRBJ1-2	CASSDTWTGIGYTF
TRBV5-6	TRBJ2-3	CASSFGRAGDTQYF
TRBV11-2	TRBJ1-5	CASSLGSSNQPQHF
TRBV18	TRBJ1-1	CASSSGYGGTEAFF
TRBV30	TRBJ2-1	CAWSVRTGLSAEQFF